A selection of T cell receptor beta chains follows, all from one sample in a study of regulatory and conventional T cells in RAG deficiency. Generated by immunoSEQ multiplex PCR, the TCRdb table keeps only in-frame clones and is missing some. This repertoire shows about 46,000 clones, about 90% found once; its top ten account for roughly 0.51%. These same records also appear under a second study, on regulatory T cells.

The sample comprised CD4+ effector T cells sorted from blood. The receptor set was obtained from a human donor in good health. CDR3s include the opening cysteine and the closing phenylalanine or tryptophan. D genes are given only for firm matches. Some rows have no size entry. The others give once, few or many, or a class for an expanded clone.

j_gene,abundance,v_gene,d_gene,CDR3nt,CDR3aa
TRBJ2-6,few,TRBV25-1,NA,TGTGCCAGCAGTGCTCAGGGTACTGGGGCCAACGTCCTGACTTTC,CASSAQGTGANVLTF
TRBJ2-3,NA,TRBV13,NA,TGTGCCAGCAGCCGGGGACACATAACAGATACGCAGTATTTT,CASSRGHITDTQYF
TRBJ1-5,NA,TRBV5-4,NA,TGTGCCAGCAGCTCGACCCCAGGGGCAACTAATCAGCCCCAGCATTTT,CASSSTPGATNQPQHF
TRBJ2-3,once,TRBV7-2,TRBD2,TGTGCCAGCAGCTTACGTAAGCGGGGGGGAAACACAGATACGCAGTATTTT,CASSLRKRGGNTDTQYF
TRBJ1-5,NA,TRBV6-5,TRBD1,TGTGCCAGCAGTCAACAGGGGGGCAATCAGCCCCAGCATTTT,CASSQQGGNQPQHF
TRBJ2-7,NA,TRBV27,NA,TGTGCCAGCAGTTTCGGTCGGGGCGGCTCCTACGAGCAGTACTTC,CASSFGRGGSYEQYF
TRBJ1-1,NA,TRBV27,TRBD1,TGTGCCAGCAACCGACAGGGACCGAACACTGAAGCTTTCTTT,CASNRQGPNTEAFF
TRBJ2-5,NA,TRBV9,NA,TGTGCCAGCAGCGTAGCTGGGGAAGGAAGGTCGCGAGAGACCCAGTACTTC,CASSVAGEGRSRETQYF
TRBJ2-2,NA,TRBV9,NA,TGTGCCAGCAGCGTAGCCGACACCGGGGAGCTGTTTTTT,CASSVADTGELFF
TRBJ2-1,NA,TRBV11-1,TRBD2,TGTGCCAGCAGCACCCAACCGGCGGGACTAGTAGGCAATGAGCAGTTCTTC,CASSTQPAGLVGNEQFF
TRBJ2-7,NA,TRBV18,TRBD1,TGTGCCAGCTCACTTCGCCGGGACAGCAGCTCCTACGAGCAGTACTTC,CASSLRRDSSSYEQYF
TRBJ1-1,few,TRBV7-9,NA,TGTGCCAGCAGCTTAAGGGAGGACACTGAAGCTTTCTTT,CASSLREDTEAFF
TRBJ2-1,NA,TRBV9,TRBD2,TGTGCCAGCAGCGTGACGACTAGCGGGAGCTCCTACAATGAGCAGTTCTTC,CASSVTTSGSSYNEQFF
TRBJ2-4,once,TRBV6-5,NA,TGTGCCAGCAGTCGGACAGTAGCCAAAAACATTCAGTACTTC,CASSRTVAKNIQYF
TRBJ2-1,NA,TRBV2,NA,TGTGCCAGCAGGAGCAAGGTGACCTCCTACAATGAGCAGTTCTTC,CASRSKVTSYNEQFF
TRBJ2-1,once,TRBV5-1,TRBD2,TGCGCCAGCAGCAGGACTAGCGGGGCCTACAATGAGCAGTTCTTC,CASSRTSGAYNEQFF
TRBJ2-7,NA,TRBV27,NA,TGTGCCAGCAGTACAGGGACTTTCTCCTACGAGCAGTACTTC,CASSTGTFSYEQYF
TRBJ2-7,NA,TRBV6-1,TRBD2,TGTGCCAGCGGGGAGGGGAAGTACGAGCAGTACTTC,CASGEGKYEQYF
TRBJ1-2,NA,TRBV6-1,NA,TGTGCCAGCAGTGAAGGGTGGAGTTCCTATGGCTACACCTTC,CASSEGWSSYGYTF
TRBJ1-2,NA,TRBV19,NA,TGTGCCAGTACCATGAGCGGGGGCGGCAACTATGGCTACACCTTC,CASTMSGGGNYGYTF
TRBJ2-5,NA,TRBV15,TRBD1,TGTGCCACCAGCACGGGACAGAACCAAGAGACCCAGTACTTC,CATSTGQNQETQYF
TRBJ1-1,NA,TRBV11-2,TRBD1,TGTGCCAGCAGCCCGCAGACAGGGGTGGCTTTCTTT,CASSPQTGVAFF
TRBJ2-1,NA,TRBV5-1,NA,TGCGCCAGCCTTGGGCCAGGTCAGGAGGAGCAGTTCTTC,CASLGPGQEEQFF
TRBJ1-1,NA,TRBV18,TRBD1,TGTGCCAGCTCACCAAATTGGGGCTTTAAACAGGGGGACACTGAAGCTTTCTTT,CASSPNWGFKQGDTEAFF
TRBJ2-7,NA,TRBV7-9,TRBD1,TGTGCCAGCAGCGCCTCAGGGGGTGTTTACGAGCAGTACTTC,CASSASGGVYEQYF
TRBJ2-7,few,TRBV28,NA,TGTGCCAGCAGTTTTAAAGGAGCCTACGAGCAGTACTTC,CASSFKGAYEQYF
TRBJ2-5,NA,TRBV7-3,NA,TGTGCCAGCAGCTCACCGGTCGAGAGGGAGACCCAGTACTTC,CASSSPVERETQYF
TRBJ2-1,NA,TRBV30,NA,TGTGCCTGGAGTCCACGTAATGAGCAGTTCTTC,CAWSPRNEQFF
TRBJ1-1,NA,TRBV25-1,NA,TGTGCCAGCAGTGAATTGGTCCAATCGAACACTGAAGCTTTCTTT,CASSELVQSNTEAFF
TRBJ2-1,NA,TRBV14,NA,TGTGCCAGCAGCCCGTATAATTTAGGCTCCTACAATGAGCAGTTCTTC,CASSPYNLGSYNEQFF
TRBJ2-3,NA,TRBV7-2,NA,TGTGCCAGCAGCTTACGGTGGGGGCTGAGCACAGATACGCAGTATTTT,CASSLRWGLSTDTQYF
TRBJ1-5,NA,TRBV7-8,NA,TGTGCCAGCAGCTTAGGGTCAGTGCGAAGCAATCAGCCCCAGCATTTT,CASSLGSVRSNQPQHF
TRBJ2-1,NA,TRBV27,NA,TGTGCCAGCCGAAGGAGGGATATTTGGGACAATGAGCAGTTCTTC,CASRRRDIWDNEQFF
TRBJ2-5,NA,TRBV20-1,NA,TGCAGTGCAGTAGCGGTGGAGACCCAGTACTTC,CSAVAVETQYF
TRBJ2-3,NA,TRBV5-1,NA,TGCGCCAGCGTTCCCGAGGACAGTAAAGGCACAGATACGCAGTATTTT,CASVPEDSKGTDTQYF
TRBJ1-3,NA,TRBV7-9,TRBD1,TGTGCCAGCAGCTTAGCGTCGGGACAGGGTGGAAACACCATATATTTT,CASSLASGQGGNTIYF
TRBJ1-4,NA,TRBV13,NA,TGTGCCAGCAGCTTATCGCAGGACGCTAGAGAAAAACTGTTTTTT,CASSLSQDAREKLFF
TRBJ1-1,NA,TRBV18,NA,TGTGCCAGCTCAGCGGGCCAGAACACTGAAGCTTTCTTT,CASSAGQNTEAFF
TRBJ1-3,NA,TRBV28,NA,TGTGCCAGCAGCCGATCGAGCTCTGGAAACACCATATATTTT,CASSRSSSGNTIYF
TRBJ1-4,NA,TRBV7-6,NA,TGTGCTAGCAGCCCGACAGGAACTAATGAAAAACTGTTTTTT,CASSPTGTNEKLFF
TRBJ1-3,NA,TRBV7-2,NA,TGTGCCAGCAGCTTAGGAAGGGGAGCCGGAAACACCATATATTTT,CASSLGRGAGNTIYF
TRBJ1-4,NA,TRBV25-1,TRBD1,TGTGCCAGCCACCGACAGGGTAAACTGTTTTTT,CASHRQGKLFF
TRBJ2-5,NA,TRBV6-1,TRBD2,TGTGCCAGCATAATTGAGGCGGGAGGCGGAGAGACCCAGTACTTC,CASIIEAGGGETQYF
TRBJ2-1,NA,TRBV5-1,NA,TGCGCCAGCAGCATCAACAATGAGCAGTTCTTC,CASSINNEQFF
TRBJ1-5,once,TRBV19,NA,TGTGCCAGTAGCCAGCGGACAGATAGCAATCAGCCCCAGCATTTT,CASSQRTDSNQPQHF
TRBJ2-3,NA,TRBV9,TRBD2,TGTGCCAGCAGCCAGGGACAGCGGGGGGGACACAGAAGCACAGATACGCAGTATTTT,CASSQGQRGGHRSTDTQYF
TRBJ1-1,NA,TRBV14,NA,TGTGCCAGCAGCCAAGTCAACGAAGCTTTCTTT,CASSQVNEAFF
TRBJ2-7,few,TRBV6-6,NA,TGTGCCAGCAGTGACCTCGGGGAGCAGTACTTC,CASSDLGEQYF
TRBJ1-2,NA,TRBV15,NA,TGTGCCACCAGCAGAGATCTCAAGGGTGACTATGGCTACACCTTC,CATSRDLKGDYGYTF